This T cell receptor beta chain originates from a study of CD8+ T cells in alopecia areata. Study at large: Treated patients were dosed with oral tofacitinib, taking 5 to 10 mg twice daily. Findings of the study overall: Tofacitinib significantly decreased scalp clonality and expanded CD8+ clones among top 100. It was less clear whether patients shared TCRs than it was in mice, possibly because of HLA.

A remark on this clone: The antigen remains undetermined.

Treatment indicated: oral pan-JAK inhibitor, 5-10 mg twice daily. Researchers gathered lesional scalp punch biopsies and peripheral blood from patients with alopecia areata. Trimming at V came to 6 bases and at J to 9 bases, leaving 13 bases not matched to a gene. This CDR3 comprises 13 residues. Germline CDR1 SQVTM, CDR2 ANQGSEA. TCR sequencing used cDNA made by reverse transcription of extracted RNA. Only in-frame clones appear in the TCRdb table, and some are missing; sequencing was by immunoSEQ multiplex PCR. The sample yields under 350,000 clones, over 45% seen once. The clonotype was recovered from a human donor with alopecia areata. V gene TRBV29-1 combines with J gene TRBJ1-1; 7 nucleotides align to TRBD1. The sample consisted of CD4+ T cells sorted from blood, taken at week 24, from a patient treated with tofacitinib. The CDR3 protein is CSVEGANRGKAFF. As DNA, the CDR3 is TGCAGCGTCGAGGGAGCAAACAGGGGAAAAGCTTTCTTT.